These T cell receptor beta chains were read from a single sample in a study of cytomegalovirus exposure and HLA in healthy donors. Clones were sequenced by immunoSEQ multiplex PCR, and TCRdb holds only the in-frame ones, with some missing. The sample consists of some 110,000 clones, under 85% of them appearing once. The sequenced sample was PBMCs. These receptor sequences come from a middle-aged man in good health and CMV-seronegative. CDR3s include the opening cysteine and the closing phenylalanine or tryptophan. Fields, in order: J gene, D gene, clone size, V gene, CDR3 DNA, CDR3 protein. A D gene is named only where the DNA matches it firmly. Expanded clones get a size class; other rows say once, few or many, or leave the size out.

j_call: TRBJ2-7; d_call: TRBD2; clone_size: NA; v_call: TRBV2; cdr3_nt: TGTGCCAGCAGTGAAAGACTAGCGGAGAGGAAGTCCTACGAGCAGTACTTC; cdr3_aa: CASSERLAERKSYEQYF
j_call: TRBJ1-2; d_call: NA; clone_size: NA; v_call: TRBV4-2; cdr3_nt: TGTGCCAGCAGCCGAGAACTCAGGGAAACCTATGGCTACACCTTC; cdr3_aa: CASSRELRETYGYTF
j_call: TRBJ1-4; d_call: NA; clone_size: few; v_call: TRBV27; cdr3_nt: TGTGCCAGCAGCCCTCGACTTGCAACTAATGAAAAACTGTTTTTT; cdr3_aa: CASSPRLATNEKLFF
j_call: TRBJ2-2; d_call: NA; clone_size: NA; v_call: TRBV6-5; cdr3_nt: TGTGCCAGCAGTTATTTGGGACAGAACACCGGGGAGCTGTTTTTT; cdr3_aa: CASSYLGQNTGELFF
j_call: TRBJ2-7; d_call: TRBD2; clone_size: NA; v_call: TRBV4-1; cdr3_nt: TGCGCCAGCAGCCAGGCCCGAGGGACTAGCGGGGGCTACGAGCAGTACTTC; cdr3_aa: CASSQARGTSGGYEQYF
j_call: TRBJ2-7; d_call: NA; clone_size: NA; v_call: TRBV27; cdr3_nt: TGTGCCAGCAGTTATGGGGGGGGCAGCTACGAGCAGTACTTC; cdr3_aa: CASSYGGGSYEQYF
j_call: TRBJ2-1; d_call: TRBD2; clone_size: NA; v_call: TRBV11-3; cdr3_nt: TGTGCCAGCAGCTTAGATTCCCTACTAGCGGGAGGCTACAATGAGCAGTTCTTC; cdr3_aa: CASSLDSLLAGGYNEQFF
j_call: TRBJ2-1; d_call: NA; clone_size: NA; v_call: TRBV5-1; cdr3_nt: TGCGCCAGCAGCTTGGGACAGAACTCCTACAATGAGCAGTTCTTC; cdr3_aa: CASSLGQNSYNEQFF
j_call: TRBJ2-5; d_call: NA; clone_size: few; v_call: TRBV19; cdr3_nt: TGTGCCAGTAGTATCCAGGGACTAGAGACCCAGTACTTC; cdr3_aa: CASSIQGLETQYF
j_call: TRBJ2-3; d_call: NA; clone_size: NA; v_call: TRBV5-6; cdr3_nt: TGTGCCAGCAGCTTATACACAGATACGCAGTATTTT; cdr3_aa: CASSLYTDTQYF
j_call: TRBJ1-3; d_call: NA; clone_size: NA; v_call: TRBV29-1; cdr3_nt: TGCAGTAGTATCGTTGGAAACACCATATATTTT; cdr3_aa: CSSIVGNTIYF
j_call: TRBJ1-1; d_call: NA; clone_size: NA; v_call: TRBV19; cdr3_nt: TGTGCCAGTAGTATCCAGGGGACGAACACTGAAGCTTTCTTT; cdr3_aa: CASSIQGTNTEAFF
j_call: TRBJ2-1; d_call: NA; clone_size: NA; v_call: TRBV7-2; cdr3_nt: TGTGCCAGCAGCTCGCAGGGGAGAACTAACAATGAGCAGTTCTTC; cdr3_aa: CASSSQGRTNNEQFF
j_call: TRBJ2-3; d_call: NA; clone_size: NA; v_call: TRBV14; cdr3_nt: TGTGCCAGCAGCCAAGATGGTCAGAGCACAGATACGCAGTATTTT; cdr3_aa: CASSQDGQSTDTQYF
j_call: TRBJ1-1; d_call: TRBD1; clone_size: NA; v_call: TRBV5-1; cdr3_nt: TGCGCCAGCAGATCTCCCGGGACAGCGAACACTGAAGCTTTCTTT; cdr3_aa: CASRSPGTANTEAFF
j_call: TRBJ2-7; d_call: TRBD1; clone_size: NA; v_call: TRBV15; cdr3_nt: TGTGCCACCAGCAGAGATAAGGGCAGGGGGCACGAGCAGTACTTC; cdr3_aa: CATSRDKGRGHEQYF
j_call: TRBJ1-1; d_call: NA; clone_size: NA; v_call: TRBV6-5; cdr3_nt: TGTGCCAGCAGTTCGGGCCGGGGGAGCACTGAAGCTTTCTTT; cdr3_aa: CASSSGRGSTEAFF
j_call: TRBJ2-7; d_call: TRBD1; clone_size: NA; v_call: TRBV5-4; cdr3_nt: TGTGCCAGCAGCTCCCGACAGGGTGTCTACGAGCAGTACTTC; cdr3_aa: CASSSRQGVYEQYF
j_call: TRBJ2-7; d_call: NA; clone_size: NA; v_call: TRBV9; cdr3_nt: TGTGCCAGCAGCGTAGGAGGAACGGGGGGCCCCTCCTACGAGCAGTACTTC; cdr3_aa: CASSVGGTGGPSYEQYF
j_call: TRBJ2-3; d_call: TRBD1; clone_size: NA; v_call: TRBV27; cdr3_nt: TGTGCCAGCAGTTTACGACAGGGGGGAGATACGCAGTATTTT; cdr3_aa: CASSLRQGGDTQYF
j_call: TRBJ2-7; d_call: TRBD2; clone_size: NA; v_call: TRBV5-5; cdr3_nt: TGTGCCAGCAGCTTGACTAGCGGGAGCTCCTACGAGCAGTACTTC; cdr3_aa: CASSLTSGSSYEQYF
j_call: TRBJ1-4; d_call: NA; clone_size: few; v_call: TRBV28; cdr3_nt: TGTGCCAGCAGTGAGACAGCGACTCCGCTGTCGAATGAAAAACTGTTTTTT; cdr3_aa: CASSETATPLSNEKLFF
j_call: TRBJ2-7; d_call: NA; clone_size: NA; v_call: TRBV28; cdr3_nt: TGTGCCAGCAGTCCGTCGGATGGACACTCTAGCTCCTACGAGCAGTACTTC; cdr3_aa: CASSPSDGHSSSYEQYF